The T cell receptor (beta chain) described here comes from a study of blood T cell repertoires in COVID-19. Study-wide context: Sites in the United States, Italy and Spain provided acute and convalescent COVID-19 samples. PBMCs, B-cell-depleted T cells, or T cells were the source of the cDNA or gDNA that made up the material.

Germline CDR1 reads LGHNA; CDR2 reads YSLEER. V gave up 0 bases and J gave up 9 bases; unmatched junction bases: 6. This CDR3 contains 15 residues. This clone has at least ten counts. Source study methods: Estimation of nucleated cell counts was performed using reference gene primer amplification. Here immunoSEQ multiplex PCR was the method, and the copy in TCRdb shows in-frame clones only, minus some. V, J and clone size were drawn from that table, and D and trimming were deduced from the DNA. The table has under 250,000 clones, 75% to 90% seen once. This TCR was sampled from a man aged 55-75 years who had recovered from COVID-19. The sequenced sample was peripheral blood. The chain joins TRBV4-3 to TRBJ2-1; 9 bases fit TRBD1. The CDR3, as DNA: TGCGCCAGCAGCCAAGATGGGACAGGGCGCAGTGAGCAGTTCTTC. Translating it yields CASSQDGTGRSEQFF.